The source of this T cell receptor beta chain is a study of blood T cell repertoires in COVID-19. As for the study in general: T cells, B-cell-depleted T cells, or PBMCs supplied cDNA or gDNA.

V lost 3 bases, J lost 5 bases, and 4 bases stayed unmatched. The CDR3 extends over 13 amino acids. In the authors' workflow: Cell counts per sample came from amplifying reference gene primers. Assay: immunoSEQ multiplex PCR; the TCRdb copy retains only in-frame clones and omits some. V, J and clone size derive from that table, while D and trimming were established from the DNA sequence. The sample lists some 39,000 clones; 86% were seen once. The rearrangement links TRBV12-3 or TRBV12-4 to TRBJ2-7; TRBD1 matches 7 bases. Sequenced: peripheral blood. The sequence was collected from a man aged 40-50 years with active COVID-19. The chain's CDR3 is CASSFEQGNEQYF. The CDR3 nucleotides read TGTGCCAGCAGTTTCGAACAGGGGAACGAGCAGTACTTC.